This T cell receptor (beta chain) stems from a study of blood T cell repertoires in COVID-19 (dated by TCRdb to about 2020). Broadly, across the study: Samples covering the acute and convalescent phases of COVID-19 were provided by collaborators in the United States, Italy and Spain. The dataset comprised deeply sampled blood TCRbeta repertoires from subjects exposed to, actively infected with, or recovered from COVID-19. A de-identified subject ID, COVID-19 status, age in years and sex were almost always included in the sample metadata. The repertoires were released in a freely available public database meant as a resource for research on the immune response to SARS-CoV-2. The prospective study material was composed of cDNA or gDNA derived from T cells, B-cell-depleted T cells, or PBMCs. The samples were drawn from two sources: the first 160 participants of the ongoing ImmuneRACE study, and 1,200 or so subjects contributed by 6 global collaborators. HLA class I and class II types, where available, came from metadata supplied by the sample provider rather than from assay-based typing. Study-wide findings and limitations: How much clinical and demographic metadata was included differed by source and by participant, and the metadata was provided uncurated.

Enrolling through a virtual design, the prospective study's participants ranged in age from about 18 to 89 years and lived across some 23 United States geographic areas. To assign participants to cohorts, the prospective study relied on clinical history that participants themselves reported in a screening survey and a study questionnaire. Each participant in the prospective study had whole blood, serum and a nasopharyngeal or oropharyngeal swab collected by mobile phlebotomists. Participants in the prospective study had the option to provide additional blood draws and questionnaires over a roughly 2-month period. Before DNA extraction, blood samples from the prospective study were shipped at room temperature or frozen. TCRbeta CDR3 regions were amplified from genomic DNA by means of the immunoSEQ Assay, a bias-controlled multiplex PCR. The authors' analysis ran thus. Within the assay, amplification of reference gene primers was used to estimate how many nucleated cells each sample contained. To quantify the absolute abundance of each unique TCRbeta CDR3 rearrangement, sequence reads were collapsed and filtered. Productive Simpson clonality was computed per sample as the square root of Simpson's diversity index over productive rearrangements. Held by TCRdb, this immuneACCESS table contains in-frame sequences only and omits some clones. Under half of the omission traces to an unresolved V gene where checked; the cause of the rest is unknown. V and J calls plus clone size are reproduced from that table; the DNA served to infer D and trimming. This sample gives about 270,000 clones in total; around 89% of them show up just once. The ten biggest clones cover about 4% of the sample.

The CDR3 goes from the cysteine to the phenylalanine over 15 residues. Just CDR3 DNA is preserved here, 45 bases in frame from base 1. Based on the germline V gene, the CDR1 and CDR2 sequences are SGHVS and FNYEAQ. The junction shows trimming of 5 bases on V and 2 bases on J, and the gene matches do not reach 4 bases of it. Comment on this clone: The antigen this receptor binds is unknown. Base qualities are not provided; no much larger clone lies one nucleotide away.

The rearrangement combines TRBV7-6 with TRBJ2-7, and TRBD2 aligns with 12 junction nucleotides. This receptor was taken from a woman aged 25 to 39 with acute COVID-19. Sequencing was performed on PBMCs or T cells enriched from blood (not recorded which). In nucleotide form, the sequence is TGTGCCAGCAGCCAGGGACTAGCGGGCCCCTACGAGCAGTACTTC. Its product reads: CASSQGLAGPYEQYF.